Listed below are T cell receptor beta chains from one sample, sequenced in a study of early T cells in non-severe SARS-CoV-2 infection. One entry per CDR3 protein, called by TCRdb with MiXCR from the 5' RACE reads. The sample lists more than 30,000 distinct CDR3 sequences, around 7% seen once, with 13% in the top ten. Sequencing used whole blood, obtained at baseline. Receptors originate from an adult who was a healthcare worker with PCR-confirmed SARS-CoV-2 infection or an uninfected control (not recorded which). Both conserved end residues are part of each CDR3. The order of the fields is D gene, V gene, J gene, clone size, CDR3 protein, CDR3 DNA. The D gene is left open where the match is weak. The size entry is marked missing in some rows and otherwise reads once, few, many or a size class.

d_call: .; v_call: TRBV19; j_call: TRBJ2-1; clone_size: .; cdr3_aa: CASKFGEEQFF; cdr3_nt: TGTGCCAGTAAATTTGGGGAAGAGCAGTTCTTC
d_call: TRBD2; v_call: TRBV14; j_call: TRBJ2-3; clone_size: many; cdr3_aa: CASSQGIAGEGDTQYF; cdr3_nt: TGTGCCAGCAGCCAAGGGATAGCGGGAGAGGGAGATACGCAGTATTTT
d_call: TRBD2; v_call: TRBV6-4; j_call: TRBJ2-1; clone_size: .; cdr3_aa: CASSDGVGLADYNEQFF; cdr3_nt: TGTGCCAGCAGTGATGGGGTGGGACTAGCGGACTACAATGAGCAGTTCTTC
d_call: TRBD2; v_call: TRBV7-2; j_call: TRBJ2-1; clone_size: medium-sized; cdr3_aa: CASRTSGSSYNEQFF; cdr3_nt: TGTGCCAGCAGGACTAGCGGGAGCTCCTACAATGAGCAGTTCTTC
d_call: .; v_call: TRBV14; j_call: TRBJ2-1; clone_size: many; cdr3_aa: CASSPSGTLSYNEQFF; cdr3_nt: TGTGCCAGCAGCCCATCCGGGACCCTCTCCTACAATGAGCAGTTCTTC
d_call: .; v_call: TRBV5-6; j_call: TRBJ1-6; clone_size: few; cdr3_aa: CASSADSGSPLHF; cdr3_nt: TGTGCCAGCAGCGCGGACAGCGGGTCACCCCTCCACTTT
d_call: .; v_call: TRBV9; j_call: TRBJ1-1; clone_size: few; cdr3_aa: CASSVGDLHTEAFF; cdr3_nt: TGTGCCAGCAGCGTAGGGGACCTTCACACTGAAGCTTTCTTT
d_call: .; v_call: TRBV7-8; j_call: TRBJ1-6; clone_size: few; cdr3_aa: CASSFSATLNSPLHF; cdr3_nt: TGTGCCAGCAGCTTTTCGGCCACGCTTAATTCACCCCTCCACTTT
d_call: TRBD1; v_call: TRBV29-1; j_call: TRBJ1-2; clone_size: many; cdr3_aa: CSVEEQGEGYTF; cdr3_nt: TGCAGCGTTGAAGAACAGGGGGAAGGCTACACCTTC
d_call: .; v_call: TRBV6-1; j_call: TRBJ1-4; clone_size: .; cdr3_aa: CASSESALEKLFF; cdr3_nt: TGTGCCAGCAGTGAATCGGCCCTTGAAAAACTGTTTTTT
d_call: .; v_call: TRBV11-1; j_call: TRBJ2-5; clone_size: medium-sized; cdr3_aa: CASSPSSVVIETQYF; cdr3_nt: TGTGCCAGCAGCCCGTCATCGGTCGTGATAGAGACCCAGTACTTC
d_call: .; v_call: TRBV5-1; j_call: TRBJ1-1; clone_size: .; cdr3_aa: CASRGESLINTEAFF; cdr3_nt: TGCGCCAGCAGGGGAGAAAGCCTCATCAACACTGAAGCTTTCTTT
d_call: .; v_call: TRBV2; j_call: TRBJ2-2; clone_size: .; cdr3_aa: CASSMRENTGELFF; cdr3_nt: TGTGCCAGCAGTATGCGGGAGAACACCGGGGAGCTGTTTTTT
d_call: TRBD2; v_call: TRBV24-1; j_call: TRBJ2-2; clone_size: .; cdr3_aa: CATSGLAGAGELFF; cdr3_nt: TGTGCCACAAGCGGACTAGCGGGAGCCGGGGAGCTGTTTTTT
d_call: .; v_call: TRBV20-1; j_call: TRBJ2-1; clone_size: many; cdr3_aa: CSAREDFTYNEQFF; cdr3_nt: TGCAGTGCTAGAGAGGACTTTACCTACAATGAGCAGTTCTTC
d_call: TRBD1; v_call: TRBV29-1; j_call: TRBJ2-7; clone_size: few; cdr3_aa: CSVEDYWTGTSEQYF; cdr3_nt: TGCAGCGTTGAAGATTATTGGACAGGGACTTCCGAGCAGTACTTC
d_call: TRBD1; v_call: TRBV15; j_call: TRBJ2-1; clone_size: .; cdr3_aa: CATSRDRTGINNEQFF; cdr3_nt: TGTGCCACCAGCAGAGACCGGACAGGGATAAACAATGAGCAGTTCTTC
d_call: .; v_call: TRBV5-5; j_call: TRBJ1-1; clone_size: many; cdr3_aa: CASSSFTSGYSNTEAFF; cdr3_nt: TGTGCCAGCAGCTCTTTTACTTCCGGTTATTCGAACACTGAAGCTTTCTTT
d_call: .; v_call: TRBV5-1; j_call: TRBJ2-7; clone_size: many; cdr3_aa: CASSLAGTAYEQYF; cdr3_nt: TGCGCCAGCAGCTTGGCCGGCACAGCCTACGAGCAGTACTTC
d_call: .; v_call: TRBV11-2; j_call: TRBJ2-1; clone_size: many; cdr3_aa: CASSLARGVTDNEQFF; cdr3_nt: TGTGCCAGCAGCTTAGCAAGGGGTGTAACGGACAATGAGCAGTTCTTC
d_call: .; v_call: TRBV14; j_call: TRBJ2-7; clone_size: few; cdr3_aa: CASSQIGEQYF; cdr3_nt: TGTGCCAGCAGCCAAATCGGCGAGCAGTACTTC
d_call: .; v_call: TRBV29-1; j_call: TRBJ1-1; clone_size: many; cdr3_aa: CSAREGGNSEAFF; cdr3_nt: TGCAGCGCGAGAGAGGGGGGAAACAGTGAAGCTTTCTTT
d_call: TRBD2; v_call: TRBV20-1; j_call: TRBJ2-3; clone_size: once; cdr3_aa: CSARPPSGKVTDTQYF; cdr3_nt: TGCAGTGCTAGACCCCCTAGCGGGAAAGTCACAGATACGCAGTATTTT
d_call: TRBD1; v_call: TRBV25-1; j_call: TRBJ1-1; clone_size: few; cdr3_aa: CASRRDSEAFF; cdr3_nt: TGTGCCAGCAGACGGGACAGCGAAGCTTTCTTT
d_call: .; v_call: TRBV4-3; j_call: TRBJ2-1; clone_size: many; cdr3_aa: CASSQFKINLPGRAFYNEQFF; cdr3_nt: TGCGCCAGCAGCCAATTTAAAATAAACCTCCCTGGCCGCGCTTTTTACAATGAGCAGTTCTTC
d_call: TRBD2; v_call: TRBV3-1; j_call: TRBJ2-1; clone_size: .; cdr3_aa: CASSQGTSWAYNEQFF; cdr3_nt: TGTGCCAGCAGCCAAGGGACTAGCTGGGCCTACAATGAGCAGTTCTTC
d_call: .; v_call: TRBV11-1; j_call: TRBJ2-1; clone_size: few; cdr3_aa: CASSPASYEQFF; cdr3_nt: TGTGCCAGCAGCCCCGCCTCATATGAGCAGTTCTTC
d_call: .; v_call: TRBV19; j_call: TRBJ2-1; clone_size: large; cdr3_aa: CASTARPGNEQFF; cdr3_nt: TGTGCCAGTACCGCCCGGCCGGGTAATGAGCAGTTCTTC
d_call: .; v_call: TRBV20-1; j_call: TRBJ2-4; clone_size: many; cdr3_aa: CSAKDLTGAKNIQYF; cdr3_nt: TGCAGTGCTAAGGATCTCACGGGGGCCAAAAACATTCAGTACTTC
d_call: .; v_call: TRBV29-1; j_call: TRBJ2-4; clone_size: few; cdr3_aa: CSVEAVSKNIQYF; cdr3_nt: TGCAGCGTTGAAGCCGTATCCAAAAACATTCAGTACTTC
d_call: TRBD1; v_call: TRBV11-2; j_call: TRBJ2-1; clone_size: .; cdr3_aa: CASTIPGQKYNEQFF; cdr3_nt: TGTGCCAGCACCATCCCGGGACAGAAATACAATGAGCAGTTCTTC
d_call: .; v_call: TRBV12-3/TRBV12-4; j_call: TRBJ2-3; clone_size: few; cdr3_aa: CASSLGQGGRLFTDTQYF; cdr3_nt: TGTGCCAGCAGTTTAGGCCAGGGGGGACGACTCTTCACAGATACGCAGTATTTT
d_call: TRBD1; v_call: TRBV7-8; j_call: TRBJ2-3; clone_size: many; cdr3_aa: CASSHEVTGDTQYF; cdr3_nt: TGTGCCAGCAGCCACGAAGTTACAGGGGACACGCAGTATTTT
d_call: TRBD2; v_call: TRBV7-2; j_call: TRBJ2-1; clone_size: .; cdr3_aa: CASSLRAGGLSYNEQFF; cdr3_nt: TGTGCCAGCAGCTTACGGGCGGGAGGGCTCTCCTACAATGAGCAGTTCTTC
d_call: .; v_call: TRBV4-3; j_call: TRBJ1-1; clone_size: .; cdr3_aa: CASSPSGPSTEAFF; cdr3_nt: TGCGCCAGCAGCCCTTCCGGACCGAGCACTGAAGCTTTCTTT
d_call: TRBD2; v_call: TRBV29-1; j_call: TRBJ2-7; clone_size: many; cdr3_aa: CSVDTGLAGHYEQYF; cdr3_nt: TGCAGCGTCGACACTGGACTAGCGGGCCACTACGAGCAGTACTTC
d_call: .; v_call: TRBV27; j_call: TRBJ2-1; clone_size: many; cdr3_aa: CASSLSWNTVGEQFF; cdr3_nt: TGTGCCAGCAGTTTAAGTTGGAACACCGTCGGGGAGCAGTTCTTC
d_call: .; v_call: TRBV20-1; j_call: TRBJ2-2; clone_size: many; cdr3_aa: CSASWTDAAVNTGELFF; cdr3_nt: TGCAGTGCTAGTTGGACCGACGCCGCGGTGAACACCGGGGAGCTGTTTTTT
d_call: .; v_call: TRBV14; j_call: TRBJ2-1; clone_size: many; cdr3_aa: CASSQYNEQFF; cdr3_nt: TGTGCCAGCAGCCAATACAATGAGCAGTTCTTC
d_call: TRBD1; v_call: TRBV29-1; j_call: TRBJ1-6; clone_size: medium-sized; cdr3_aa: CSVITGVNSPLHF; cdr3_nt: TGCAGCGTCATTACAGGGGTTAATTCACCCCTCCACTTT
d_call: .; v_call: TRBV2; j_call: TRBJ2-3; clone_size: many; cdr3_aa: CASSVAGLTHVRGTQYF; cdr3_nt: TGTGCCAGCAGTGTGGCGGGACTAACCCACGTCAGGGGTACGCAGTATTTT
d_call: .; v_call: TRBV5-1; j_call: TRBJ1-5; clone_size: many; cdr3_aa: CASSVSGASNQPQHF; cdr3_nt: TGCGCCAGCAGCGTAAGTGGGGCCAGCAATCAGCCCCAGCATTTT
d_call: TRBD1; v_call: TRBV5-1; j_call: TRBJ1-4; clone_size: many; cdr3_aa: CASSSGDRGQKLFF; cdr3_nt: TGCGCCAGCAGCTCGGGGGACAGGGGCCAAAAACTGTTTTTT
d_call: .; v_call: TRBV6-5; j_call: TRBJ1-6; clone_size: many; cdr3_aa: CASNRGESGSPLHF; cdr3_nt: TGTGCCAGCAACAGAGGGGAGAGTGGTTCACCCCTCCACTTT